This paragraph reports one T cell receptor beta chain. It lacks a known antigen. No base-level quality is on record; no much larger clone is a single base apart. The record originates from a study of CD8+CD57+ T cells in acquired aplastic anemia (dated by TCRdb to between 2017 and 2018). About the full investigation: DNA extracted from sorted CD4+ and CD8+ cells had a mean of roughly 3.4 ug, with a range of 0.2 to 27.4 ug. CD8+CD57+ expansion was defined as frequency above the mean frequency observed in healthy subjects. Study-wide conclusions, independent of this receptor: CD8+ Simpson's diversity did not differ significantly between patients and healthy controls (P=0.060). Nearly 30 CD8+ CDR3 sequences were found in both patients and controls but appeared to be highly expressed in patients and within the immunodominant clones of the patients.

Counted from cysteine to phenylalanine, this CDR3 has 14 amino acids. The only DNA kept is the CDR3, 42 bases in frame from the first base. The germline V gene provides CDR1 SQVTM and CDR2 ANQGSEA. Trimming costs V 7 bases and J 3 bases, and their ends lie 18 bases apart. Profiling of TCR beta VDJ combinations and CDR3 sequences used genomic DNA as the template. TCR repertoire sequencing was run on an Illumina HiSeq 2000. The published analysis was carried out like this. TRBV/TRBJ rearrangement plots, CDR3 size and DJ length profiles, and Simpson's diversity index were used to evaluate the repertoires. The immunodominant clone was defined as the most abundant DNA sequence in deep sequencing data. CDR3 amino acid sequences were checked for sharing across subjects and were also compared against the VDJdb database and published repertoires. Clones were called with MiXCR by TCRdb after fastp trimmed the public reads at Q25, and only in-frame beta chains were retained. Entries that share a CDR3 protein sequence are merged under the most common genes and DNA. The V and J calls reflect TCRdb's pipeline rather than the authors' work. This sample is represented by around 150,000 distinct CDR3 sequences; 45% to 50% of them were singletons. Clones ranked in the top ten supply about 30% of the sample.

Patients chosen for sequencing had shown expansion of CD8+CD57+ cells by flow cytometry. Every patient had a diagnosis of severe acquired aplastic anemia based on International Study of Aplastic Anemia and Agranulocytosis and Camitta criteria. Patients had received no therapy at the time of blood sampling. In the study, sorted CD4+ and CD8+ blood T cells from patients with severe aplastic anemia and from healthy subjects underwent deep sequencing of TCR repertoires. Patients were enrolled in the USA under clinicaltrials.gov protocols 00001620, 01623167, 00001397, 00071045, 00081523 and 00961064. Ficoll-Paque density gradient centrifugation was used to isolate peripheral blood mononuclear cells. Before DNA extraction, CD4+ and CD8+ T cells were sorted with FACS or magnetic beads.

Sequencing used sorted CD4+, CD8+, or CD8+CD57+ T cells (not recorded which) from PBMCs. The V and J segments used are TRBV29-1 and TRBJ1-1; possibly the D gene is TRBD1, per 5 matching bases. This receptor was obtained from a human donor with aplastic anemia. The DNA reads TGCAGCGCGGGCCTGAACGAGGGGTACACTGAAGCTTTCTTT. This yields the protein CSAGLNEGYTEAFF. Here the CDR3 is joined to the reference TRBV29-1 and TRBJ1-1 genes, and the full variable domain is: SAVISQKPSRDICQRGTSLTIQCQVDSQVTMMFWYRQQPGQSLTLIATANQGSEATYESGFVIDKFPISRPNLTFSTLTVSNMSPEDSSIYLCSAGLNEGYTEAFFGQGTRLTVV.